This T cell receptor (beta chain) was sequenced during a study of T cells expressing NK-cell markers. Study context: HCMV serostatus: seven of eight sequenced donors positive, one negative. Regarding the study as a whole: The dominant NKG2C+ clonotypes represented about 1.0-7.5% of CD8+ T cells in six donors. In a few donors, dominant clonotypes made up roughly 28.3-65% of CD3+CD56-NKG2C+ cells.

In regard to this clonotype: What it binds is not known.

TCR beta cDNA was generated via 5'RACE template switching incorporating UMIs. No DNA is given; TCRdb re-called the 5' RACE reads and lists each CDR3 protein once. This specimen shows 300,000 to 450,000 distinct CDR3 sequences; the ten leading clones hold around 5.3%. In germline, CDR1 is SQVTM, CDR2 ANQGSEA. This CDR3 contains 15 residues. The TCR sequence derives from a man aged 18-70 years in good health. The specimen was blood T cells: a sorted CD56 or NKG2C T cell subset, CD4+ or CD8+ T cells, or bulk PBMC T cells (not recorded which). The chain joins TRBV29-1 to TRBJ1-2; with no DNA, the TCRdb D assignment of TRBD1 cannot be verified. CDR3 region: CSVDRAGGAGYGYTF.